A single sample is the source of the 9 T cell receptor beta chains below, sequenced in a study of shared clonotypes between healthy human individuals. Libraries were prepared by immunoSEQ multiplex PCR; TCRdb keeps only in-frame clonotypes and omits some of them. Seen here are roughly 2.6 million clones, around 90% observed once, and the top ten hold 0.11% to 0.15%. Sequencing input: naive CD4+ T cells sorted from blood. As for subset: CD45RA+ positively selected. The receptors were gathered from a man younger than 30 in good health.

V gene TRBV6-6 combines with J gene TRBJ2-7; D gene uncertain. V lost 6 bases and J 6 bases, leaving 24 bases between the germline ends. The germline CDR1 and CDR2 sequences are MNHNY and SVGAGI (reference sequence). CDR3 length equals 16 residues. For the CDR3, the DNA is TGTGCCAGCAGCCCTAGAGACCCCCAACGTACTTCCGAGCAGTACTTC. Translation gives CASSPRDPQRTSEQYF.

This chain links TRBV7-2 with TRBJ2-1; D unresolved. Trimming cost V 5 bases and J 6 bases, with 11 bases left between them. Germline assignment: CDR1 SGHTA and CDR2 FQGNSA. This CDR3 spans 13 amino acids. CDR3 nucleotides: TGTGCCAGCAGCCTAGGGATGGGCAATGAGCAGTTCTTC. Translation gives CASSLGMGNEQFF.

This clone has a single count. This CDR3 is also generated by other DNA sequences in the sample. The chain combines TRBV5-1 with TRBJ2-3; TRBD1 matches at 7 bases. The ends lost 8 bases at V and 2 bases at J; junction bases unmatched: 5. Germline lookup yields CDR1 SGHRS and CDR2 YFSETQ. The CDR3 contains 13 residues. The CDR3 coding sequence is TGCGCCAGTAGGACAGGCATCACAGATACGCAGTATTTT. Protein product: CASRTGITDTQYF.

The chain has TRBV12-5 and TRBJ2-2, with 7 bases fitting TRBD2. This CDR3 comprises 17 residues. V was clipped by 2 bases and J by 0 bases; unmatched bases: 6. CDR1 and CDR2 from the germline V gene are LGHNT and FRNRAP. CDR3 sequence reads: CASGLLPGGANTGELFF. CDR3 nucleotides: TGTGCTAGTGGTTTGTTACCTGGGGGGGCGAACACCGGGGAGCTGTTTTTT.

This clone was detected only a few times. The CDR3, as DNA: TGTGCCAGCAGAAAACAAGGCATGAACACTGAAGCTTTCTTT. Its translation is CASRKQGMNTEAFF. V usage is TRBV6-6 and J usage is TRBJ1-1; D is unclear. The CDR3 covers 14 residues. Between the trimmed V and J ends, which lost 6 bases and 0 bases, there was a span of 11 bases. Germline CDR1 is MNHNY and CDR2 is SVGAGI (reference sequence).

This clone was seen a handful of times. The chain combines TRBV10-3 with TRBJ1-5; no definite D call. Germline values: CDR1 ENHRY, CDR2 SYGVKD. V was trimmed by 2 bases and J by 3 bases, leaving 5 bases between them. The CDR3 sequence is 13 residues long. The DNA of the CDR3 is TGTGCCATCAGTGAGGGAAACAATCAGCCCCAGCATTTT. It is translated as CAISEGNNQPQHF.

Regarding this clone: Other DNA sequences of this sample code for an identical CDR3. The J gene is TRBJ2-1, the V gene TRBV5-1; 8 bases are shared with TRBD2. Trimming at V came to 0 bases and at J to 6 bases, leaving 2 bases not matched to a gene. The CDR3 length is 14 residues. Germline values: CDR1 SGHRS, CDR2 YFSETQ. CDR3 nucleotides: TGCGCCAGCAGCTTGGTAGCGGGGAGCAATGAGCAGTTCTTC. Amino acids: CASSLVAGSNEQFF.

The count of this clone is one. The chain combines TRBV10-1 with TRBJ1-2; D is possibly TRBD1 (5 bases). Germline assignment: CDR1 WNHNN and CDR2 SYGVQD (reference sequence). This CDR3 comprises 13 residues. Trimming cost V 5 bases and J 1 base, with 8 bases left between them. CDR3 bases: TGCGCCAGCAGTCCAGGGCGTAACTATGGCTACACCTTC. This codes for CASSPGRNYGYTF.

The chain links TRBV30 to TRBJ2-3; 11 bases align to TRBD2. Germline V CDR1 and CDR2: GTSNPN, SVGIG (reference sequence). The CDR3 runs to 15 residues. V shed 0 bases and J 6 bases; nucleotides not matched to a gene: 5. The CDR3 DNA is TGTGCCTGGAGTGTAGAACTAGCGGGGGCCGATACGCAGTATTTT. Its translation: CAWSVELAGADTQYF.